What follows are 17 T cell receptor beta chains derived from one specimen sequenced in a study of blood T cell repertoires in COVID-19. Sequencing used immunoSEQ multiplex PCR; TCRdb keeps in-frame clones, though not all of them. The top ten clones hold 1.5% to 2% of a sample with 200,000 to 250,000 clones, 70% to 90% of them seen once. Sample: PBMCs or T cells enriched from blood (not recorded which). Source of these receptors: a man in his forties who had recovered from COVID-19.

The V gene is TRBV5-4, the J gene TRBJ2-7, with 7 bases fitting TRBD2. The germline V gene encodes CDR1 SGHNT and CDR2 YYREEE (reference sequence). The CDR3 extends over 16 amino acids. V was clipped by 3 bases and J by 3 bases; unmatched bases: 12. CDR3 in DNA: TGTGCCAGCAGCTCTGGGGGGGACTGGGAGAGCTACGAGCAGTACTTC. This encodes CASSSGGDWESYEQYF.

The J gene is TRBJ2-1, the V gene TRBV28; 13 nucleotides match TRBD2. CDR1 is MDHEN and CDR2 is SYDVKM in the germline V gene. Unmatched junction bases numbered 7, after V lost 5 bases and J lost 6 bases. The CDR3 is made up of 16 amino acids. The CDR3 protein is CASSGLAGVGGNEQFF. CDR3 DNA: TGTGCCAGCAGTGGACTAGCGGGAGTGGGTGGCAATGAGCAGTTCTTC.

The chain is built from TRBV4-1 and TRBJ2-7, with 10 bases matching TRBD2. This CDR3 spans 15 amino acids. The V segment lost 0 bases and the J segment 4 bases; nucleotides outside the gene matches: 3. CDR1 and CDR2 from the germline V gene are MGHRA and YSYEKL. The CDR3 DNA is TGCGCCAGCAGCCAAGACCTAGCGGGGGATTACGAGCAGTACTTC. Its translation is CASSQDLAGDYEQYF.

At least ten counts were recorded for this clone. CDR3 sequence (DNA): TGTGCCAGCAGACCGGGGGGGCCAGAGACCCAGTACTTC. Translated: CASRPGGPETQYF. This chain uses TRBV7-8 with TRBJ2-5, with 8 bases fitting TRBD2. Unmatched junction bases numbered 4, after V lost 6 bases and J lost 4 bases. This CDR3 spans 13 amino acids. CDR1 and CDR2 (germline): SGHVS, FQNEAQ.

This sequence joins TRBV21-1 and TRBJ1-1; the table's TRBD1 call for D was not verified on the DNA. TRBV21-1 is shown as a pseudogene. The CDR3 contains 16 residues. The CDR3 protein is CASSKGQGEMNTEAFF. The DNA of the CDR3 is TGTGCCAGCAGCAAAGGACAGGGGGAAATGAACACTGAAGCTTTCTTT.

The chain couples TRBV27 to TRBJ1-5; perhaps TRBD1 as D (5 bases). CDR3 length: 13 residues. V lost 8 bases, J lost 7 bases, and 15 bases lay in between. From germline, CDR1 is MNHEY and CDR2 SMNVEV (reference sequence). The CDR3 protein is CASATGADQPQHF. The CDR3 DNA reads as TGTGCCAGCGCGACTGGGGCGGACCAGCCCCAGCATTTT.

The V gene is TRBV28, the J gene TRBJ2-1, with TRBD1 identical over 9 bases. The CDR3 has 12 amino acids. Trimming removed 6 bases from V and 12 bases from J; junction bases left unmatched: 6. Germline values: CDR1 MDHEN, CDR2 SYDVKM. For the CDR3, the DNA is TGTGCCAGCAGCTGGGGACAGGGACGGCAGTTCTTC. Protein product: CASSWGQGRQFF. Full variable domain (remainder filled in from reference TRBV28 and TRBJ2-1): DVKVTQSSRYLVKRTGEKVFLECVQDMDHENMFWYRQDPGLGLRLIYFSYDVKMKEKGDIPEGYSVSREKKERFSLILESASTNQTSMYLCASSWGQGRQFFGPGTRLTVL.

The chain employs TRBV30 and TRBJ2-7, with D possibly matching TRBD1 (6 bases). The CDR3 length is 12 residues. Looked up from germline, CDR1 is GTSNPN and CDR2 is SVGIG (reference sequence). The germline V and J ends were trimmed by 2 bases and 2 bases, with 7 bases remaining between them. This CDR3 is CAWSRDTYEQYF. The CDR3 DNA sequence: TGTGCCTGGAGTAGGGACACCTACGAGCAGTACTTC.

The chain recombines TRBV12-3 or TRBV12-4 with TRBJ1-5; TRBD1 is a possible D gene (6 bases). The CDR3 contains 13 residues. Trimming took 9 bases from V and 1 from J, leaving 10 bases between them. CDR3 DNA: TGTGCCAGTACGGGACACAGCAATCAGCCCCAGCATTTT. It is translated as CASTGHSNQPQHF.

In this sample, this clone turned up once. The CDR3 DNA is TGTGCCAGCAGCACCACCGGACAGGGAGGAACAGATACGCAGTATTTT. Translated: CASSTTGQGGTDTQYF. The chain combines TRBV9 with TRBJ2-3; 8 bases map to TRBD1. V lost 4 bases to trimming and J lost 3 bases; unmatched junction nucleotides: 10. The CDR3 is 16 residues long. Per the germline V gene, CDR1 is SGDLS and CDR2 is YYNGEE. Drawing the rest from reference TRBV9 and TRBJ2-3, the complete variable domain is DSGVTQTPKHLITATGQRVTLRCSPRSGDLSVYWYQQSLDQGLQFLIQYYNGEERAKGNILERFSAQQFPDLHSELNLSSLELGDSALYFCASSTTGQGGTDTQYFGPGTRLTVL.

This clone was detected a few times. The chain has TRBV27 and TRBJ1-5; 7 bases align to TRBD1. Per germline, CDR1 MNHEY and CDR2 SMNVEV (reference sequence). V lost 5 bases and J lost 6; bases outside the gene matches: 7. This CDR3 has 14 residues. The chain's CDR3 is CASSPDREVQPQHF. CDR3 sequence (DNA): TGTGCCAGCAGTCCAGACAGGGAGGTTCAGCCCCAGCATTTT.

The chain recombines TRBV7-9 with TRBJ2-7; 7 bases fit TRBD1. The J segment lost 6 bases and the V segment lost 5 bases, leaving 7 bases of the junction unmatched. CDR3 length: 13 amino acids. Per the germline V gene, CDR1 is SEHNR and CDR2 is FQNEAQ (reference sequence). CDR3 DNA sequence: TGTGCCAGCAGCGGACAGGAGTTTTCCGAGCAGTACTTC. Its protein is CASSGQEFSEQYF.

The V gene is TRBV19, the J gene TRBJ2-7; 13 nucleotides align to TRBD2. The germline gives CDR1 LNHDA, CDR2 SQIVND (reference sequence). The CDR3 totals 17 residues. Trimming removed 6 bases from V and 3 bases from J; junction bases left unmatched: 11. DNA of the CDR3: TGTGCCAGTAGCGATCCCTCTCGACTAGCGGGAGGCTACGAGCAGTACTTC. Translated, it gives CASSDPSRLAGGYEQYF.

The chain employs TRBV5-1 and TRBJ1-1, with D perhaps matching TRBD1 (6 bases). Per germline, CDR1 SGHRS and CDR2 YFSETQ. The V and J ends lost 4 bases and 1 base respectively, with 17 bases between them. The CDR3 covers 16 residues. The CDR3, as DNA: TGCGCCAGCAGCCAGAGGTCCGGACAGAGGAACACTGAAGCTTTCTTT. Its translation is CASSQRSGQRNTEAFF.

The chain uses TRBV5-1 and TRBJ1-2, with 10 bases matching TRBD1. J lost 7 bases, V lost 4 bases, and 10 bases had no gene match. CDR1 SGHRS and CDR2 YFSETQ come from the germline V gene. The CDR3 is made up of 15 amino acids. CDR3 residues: CASSNADRGHGGYTF. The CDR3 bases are TGCGCCAGCAGCAATGCTGACAGGGGGCATGGTGGCTACACCTTC.

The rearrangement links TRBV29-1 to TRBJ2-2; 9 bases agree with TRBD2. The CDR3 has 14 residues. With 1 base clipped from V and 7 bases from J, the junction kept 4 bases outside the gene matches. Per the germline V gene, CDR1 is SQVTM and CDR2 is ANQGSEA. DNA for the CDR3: TGCAGCGTTGAAGGCGGGAGGGCCGTCGGGGAGCTGTTTTTT. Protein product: CSVEGGRAVGELFF.

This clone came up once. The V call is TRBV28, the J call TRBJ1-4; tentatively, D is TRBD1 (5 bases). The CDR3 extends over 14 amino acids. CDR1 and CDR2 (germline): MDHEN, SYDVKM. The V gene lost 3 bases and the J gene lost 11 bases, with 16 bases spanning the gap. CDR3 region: CASSFPAGQGKLFF. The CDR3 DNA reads TGTGCCAGCAGTTTTCCGGCGGGGCAGGGCAAACTGTTTTTT.